This T cell receptor beta chain was obtained from a study of T cell responses to AZD1222 COVID-19 vaccine. Study details: Pooled samples include second doses given at about 4 or 12 weeks. Study observations and caveats: Among spike-specific TCRs, nearly half reportedly target unmutated variant regions.

The CDR3 spans 14 residues. CDR1 is MNHNS and CDR2 is SASEGT in the germline V gene. J gave up 9 bases and V 3 bases, and 2 bases lay outside the gene matches. Regarding this clone: Its antigen is not identified.

This table comes from immunoSEQ multiplex PCR, and its TCRdb copy is limited to in-frame clones, with some not included. This sample has about 76,000 clones, with about 92% found just once. The material sequenced was peripheral blood, taken on day 0 of AZD1222 vaccination. The genes are TRBV6-1 and TRBJ1-6, with 10 positions matching TRBD1. This receptor was obtained from an adult in good health. CDR3 protein: CASSEDRGSSPLHF. CDR3 in DNA: TGTGCCAGCAGTGAGGACAGGGGGAGTTCACCCCTCCACTTT.